The rows below give T cell receptor beta chains drawn from one sample of a study of naive and memory T cell subsets. TCRdb reprocessed the UMI-ligation and nested PCR reads with MiXCR, giving one entry per CDR3 protein. This table has approximately 140,000 distinct CDR3 sequences, 15% to 20% appearing once. Specimen: naive CD8+ T cells from blood. Receptor source: a human donor in good health. Each CDR3 is given with its conserved first and last residue. The order of the fields is J gene, V gene, D gene, clone size, CDR3 protein, CDR3 DNA. D genes are given only for firm matches. Not all rows give a size; the values are once, few, many and, for expanded clones, a class.

J: TRBJ2-2; V: TRBV9; D: TRBD2; size: few; CDR3: CASSVDLAGNTGELFF; DNA: TGTGCCAGCAGCGTAGATTTAGCGGGAAACACCGGGGAGCTGTTTTTT
J: TRBJ1-1; V: TRBV19; D: TRBD1; size: -; CDR3: CASNIGLGQGLNTEAFF; DNA: TGTGCCAGTAATATCGGATTAGGACAGGGTTTGAACACTGAAGCTTTCTTT
J: TRBJ2-7; V: TRBV9; D: TRBD2; size: -; CDR3: CASSVDIAGRHYEQYF; DNA: TGTGCCAGCAGCGTCGACATAGCGGGACGACACTACGAGCAGTACTTC
J: TRBJ2-3; V: TRBV10-3; D: TRBD2; size: many; CDR3: CAISESPSGSPDTQYF; DNA: TGTGCCATCAGTGAGTCTCCTAGCGGGAGCCCAGATACGCAGTATTTT
J: TRBJ2-1; V: TRBV11-3; D: -; size: many; CDR3: CASSLGGTYNEQFF; DNA: TGTGCCAGCAGCTTAGGAGGGACCTACAATGAGCAGTTCTTC
J: TRBJ1-5; V: TRBV28; D: -; size: few; CDR3: CASTPETGWGNQPQHF; DNA: TGTGCCAGCACCCCCGAGACAGGATGGGGCAATCAGCCCCAGCATTTT
J: TRBJ2-7; V: TRBV29-1; D: TRBD1; size: few; CDR3: CSATGTGYDEQYF; DNA: TGCAGCGCTACCGGGACAGGGTATGACGAGCAGTACTTC
J: TRBJ1-4; V: TRBV7-9; D: TRBD1; size: few; CDR3: CASSRQGGEKLFF; DNA: TGTGCCAGCAGCCGACAGGGAGGTGAAAAACTGTTTTTT
J: TRBJ1-6; V: TRBV3-1; D: -; size: few; CDR3: CASSQGGDSPLHF; DNA: TGTGCCAGCAGCCAAGGCGGTGATTCACCCCTCCACTTT
J: TRBJ2-7; V: TRBV12-3/TRBV12-4; D: -; size: -; CDR3: CASSPLGESYEQYF; DNA: TGTGCCAGCAGCCCCTTAGGGGAAAGCTACGAGCAGTACTTC
J: TRBJ2-7; V: TRBV27; D: TRBD1; size: -; CDR3: CASRGQGSYEQYF; DNA: TGTGCCAGCAGGGGACAGGGCTCCTACGAGCAGTACTTC
J: TRBJ2-7; V: TRBV11-3; D: -; size: -; CDR3: CASSPTGAPYEQYF; DNA: TGTGCCAGCAGTCCAACAGGAGCACCCTACGAGCAGTACTTC
J: TRBJ2-7; V: TRBV29-1; D: -; size: few; CDR3: CSATDSSYEQYF; DNA: TGCAGCGCAACGGACAGTTCCTACGAGCAGTACTTC
J: TRBJ2-3; V: TRBV5-6; D: -; size: few; CDR3: CASSLWEGTDTQYF; DNA: TGTGCCAGCAGCTTGTGGGAGGGCACAGATACGCAGTATTTT
J: TRBJ1-5; V: TRBV29-1; D: TRBD1; size: -; CDR3: CNTEGRDRGAQPQHF; DNA: TGCAACACCGAGGGTCGGGACAGGGGGGCTCAGCCCCAGCATTTT
J: TRBJ2-3; V: TRBV29-1; D: TRBD2; size: few; CDR3: CSVEDVPAGGADTQYF; DNA: TGCAGCGTTGAAGATGTCCCAGCGGGAGGCGCAGATACGCAGTATTTT